This TCR beta chain appears in the sequencing data of a study of blood T cell repertoires in COVID-19. The wider study: Material from acute and convalescent COVID-19 was sourced from the United States, Italy and Spain. Nucleic acid was either cDNA or gDNA, and it came from T cells, B-cell-depleted T cells, or PBMCs.

Trimming cost V 4 bases and J 2 bases, with 15 bases left between them. In germline, CDR1 is SGHDT, CDR2 YYEEEE. The CDR3 covers 15 residues. This clone has only a few counts. Source study methods: Nucleated cell counts were estimated from reference gene primer amplification. Some clones are missing from TCRdb's copy, which holds only in-frame ones; the method was immunoSEQ multiplex PCR. V, J and clone size are taken as reported in that table, and D and trimming were inferred from the DNA itself. The sample gives some 68,000 clones, 90% to 95% of which show up once; less than 9% is in the top ten. The sequenced sample was peripheral blood. The TCR sequence derives from a man between 35 and 55 years old with COVID-19, enrolled during active disease. The J gene is TRBJ2-5, the V gene TRBV5-6; the D gene is possibly TRBD1 (5 bases). The CDR3 DNA reads TGTGCCAGCAGCCTTCGACAGTATCTACAAGAGACCCAGTACTTC. Its protein is CASSLRQYLQETQYF.